The clone carrying this T cell receptor beta chain was counted many times. Its cognate antigen is unknown. Profiling of TCR beta VDJ combinations and CDR3 sequences used genomic DNA as template. TCRdb processed the reads anew with MiXCR; each CDR3 protein has one entry. Among 190,000 or so distinct CDR3 sequences listed, about 59% were seen once. The CDR3 covers 16 residues. The germline V gene encodes CDR1 SGDLS and CDR2 YYNGEE. V lost 3 bases, J lost 1 base, and 16 bases lay in between. This sample is part of a study of CD8+CD57+ T cells in acquired aplastic anemia. About the research overall: Isolated CD4+ and CD8+ cells, once sorted, yielded DNA averaging around 3.1 ug. Study outcomes and limitations: Patients had twenty-nine CD8+ CDR3 sequences in common with controls (the shared set). CD8+ Simpson's diversity in patients was not significantly different from that in controls.

V and J are TRBV9 and TRBJ1-2; perhaps TRBD1 as D (5 bases). The sample consisted of sorted CD4+, CD8+, or CD8+CD57+ T cells (not recorded which) from PBMCs. The receptor was isolated from a human donor in good health. The CDR3: CASSDRGREYNYGYTF. The CDR3 DNA is TGTGCCAGCAGCGATCGAGGCAGGGAGTATAACTATGGCTACACCTTC. Full variable domain (outside the CDR3, taken from reference TRBV9 and TRBJ1-2): DSGVTQTPKHLITATGQRVTLRCSPRSGDLSVYWYQQSLDQGLQFLIQYYNGEERAKGNILERFSAQQFPDLHSELNLSSLELGDSALYFCASSDRGREYNYGYTFGSGTRLTVV.